Below are 27 T cell receptor beta chains sequenced from a single sample in a study of shared clonotypes between healthy human individuals. TCRdb's table, derived via immunoSEQ multiplex PCR, lists solely in-frame clones and lacks some. Of fewer than 1 million clones in the sample, approximately 96% were seen once. Naive-designated CD8 cells lacked CD45RO, were positively enriched for CCR7, and omitted terminally differentiated effector memory CD45RA+ cells. The sequencing sample was made of naive CD8+ T cells sorted from blood. The receptor set was obtained from a man in his thirties or forties in good health.

The chain joins TRBV7-2 to TRBJ2-7; 16 nucleotides agree with TRBD2. V gave up 2 bases and J gave up 5 bases; unmatched junction bases: 12. Germline values: CDR1 SGHTA, CDR2 FQGNSA. The CDR3 is 19 residues long. CDR3 nucleotide sequence: TGTGCCAGCAGCTTACGTAGGGGACTAGCGGGAGGGCGCCGGGACGAGCAGTACTTC. Its protein is CASSLRRGLAGGRRDEQYF.

V usage is TRBV4-3 and J usage is TRBJ1-3; D perhaps matches TRBD1 (5 bases). The CDR3 spans 14 residues. Per the germline V gene, CDR1 is LGHNA and CDR2 is YSLEER. The germline V and J ends were trimmed by 0 bases and 9 bases, with 12 bases remaining between them. The CDR3 loop is CASSQDRTIGTIYF. The CDR3 bases are TGCGCCAGCAGCCAAGATAGGACAATCGGCACCATATATTTT.

The chain links TRBV7-2 to TRBJ1-2; D remains unclear. Germline CDR1 is SGHTA and CDR2 is FQGNSA. This CDR3 contains 16 residues. V dropped 5 bases and J dropped 0 bases, with 16 bases sitting between them. CDR3 loop: CASSASVQAPNYGYTF. In DNA, the CDR3 is TGTGCCAGCAGCGCGTCGGTGCAGGCCCCTAACTATGGCTACACCTTC.

The chain links TRBV7-8 to TRBJ2-1, with a tentative D call TRBD2 (6 bases). CDR3 length: 17 amino acids. V was clipped by 1 base and J by 5 bases, with 18 bases between them. CDR1 and CDR2 from the germline V gene are SGHVS and FQNEAQ. Here the CDR3 DNA reads TGTGCCAGCAGCTTAGACAGCTGGGGGACTTCAAACAATGAGCAGTTCTTC. This encodes CASSLDSWGTSNNEQFF. Full variable domain (missing parts from reference TRBV7-8 and TRBJ2-1): GAGVSQSPRYKVAKRGQDVALRCDPISGHVSLFWYQQALGQGPEFLTYFQNEAQLDKSGLPSDRFFAERPEGSVSTLKIQRTQQEDSAVYLCASSLDSWGTSNNEQFFGPGTRLTVL.

J is TRBJ2-3 and V is TRBV27; 8 nucleotides match TRBD2. CDR1 is MNHEY, CDR2 SMNVEV, per germline (reference sequence). The trim removed 5 bases at V and 3 bases at J, leaving 10 bases unmatched. The CDR3 covers 16 residues. The CDR3 is CASSPVVASGTDTQYF. In nucleotides, the CDR3 is TGTGCCAGCAGTCCCGTCGTGGCTAGCGGGACAGATACGCAGTATTTT.

This clone was recorded once. CDR3 amino acids: CASSFRTDDTSYEQYF. CDR3 nucleotides: TGTGCCAGCAGCTTCCGGACAGATGACACCTCCTACGAGCAGTACTTC. The chain is built from TRBV11-2 and TRBJ2-7, with D perhaps TRBD1 (6 bases). The CDR3 totals 16 residues. Germline CDR1 and CDR2: SGHAT and FQNNGV. V lost 3 bases to trimming and J lost 0 bases, with 15 bases between them.

The chain employs TRBV27 and TRBJ2-7; D is undetermined. V lost 6 bases and J 1 base, leaving 10 bases between the germline ends. The CDR3 contains 13 residues. Germline-derived CDR1 and CDR2 are MNHEY and SMNVEV (reference sequence). This CDR3 is CASSAGVSYEQYF. CDR3 coding DNA: TGTGCCAGCAGCGCCGGTGTATCCTACGAGCAGTACTTC.

The chain has TRBV6-5 and TRBJ1-4; D may be TRBD1 (5 bases). The CDR3 covers 14 residues. Germline V gene lookup returns CDR1 MNHEY and CDR2 SVGAGI. Trimming left V 5 bases short and J 7 bases short, with 14 bases between. The CDR3 DNA reads as TGTGCCAGCAGTAGGGGAGCGGCGGGTGAAAAACTGTTTTTT. It yields the protein CASSRGAAGEKLFF.

V gene TRBV5-1 combines with J gene TRBJ1-2; the match to TRBD1 covers 10 bases. Trimming cost V 3 bases and J 6 bases; bases outside gene matches: 5. The CDR3 is made up of 14 amino acids. Germline CDR1 is SGHRS and CDR2 is YFSETQ. CDR3 loop: CASSSTGGEDGYTF. The CDR3 DNA is TGCGCCAGCAGCTCGACAGGGGGCGAGGATGGCTACACCTTC.

The sample holds one count of this clone. This sample includes further DNA sequences coding for the same CDR3. This chain connects TRBV29-1 to TRBJ1-1, with D hard to call. The V gene lost 1 base and the J gene lost 2 bases, with 5 bases spanning the gap. Germline V gives CDR1 SQVTM, CDR2 ANQGSEA. The CDR3 is 12 amino acids. CDR3 DNA sequence: TGCAGCGTTGAAGTCGGTAACACTGAAGCTTTCTTT. Amino acids: CSVEVGNTEAFF.

This clone was seen only once. The chain uses TRBV10-3 and TRBJ2-3; no definite D call. From germline, CDR1 is ENHRY and CDR2 SYGVKD. The CDR3 is 14 amino acids. Trimming removed 0 bases from V and 0 bases from J, with 4 bases in between. In DNA form, the CDR3 reads TGTGCCATCAGTGAGTCAGGGAGCACAGATACGCAGTATTTT. It codes for CAISESGSTDTQYF.

The chain uses TRBV7-6 and TRBJ1-1; TRBD1 agrees at 7 bases. Trimming removed 5 bases from V and 0 bases from J; junction bases left unmatched: 6. Germline V gene lookup returns CDR1 SGHVS and CDR2 FNYEAQ. The length of the CDR3 is 15 residues. CDR3 nucleotides: TGTGCCAGCAGCAGCGAAGGGGGCGTGAACACTGAAGCTTTCTTT. Protein product: CASSSEGGVNTEAFF.

The chain has TRBV5-6 and TRBJ2-5; perhaps D is TRBD1 or TRBD2 (5 bases each). Germline V gives CDR1 SGHDT, CDR2 YYEEEE. This CDR3 region has 14 residues. Trimming left V 4 bases short and J 1 base short, with 11 bases between. Written as DNA, the CDR3 is TGTGCCAGCAGCCGGGCCGGGGCCCAAGAGACCCAGTACTTC. Protein product: CASSRAGAQETQYF.

J is TRBJ1-5 and V is TRBV28; D ambiguous. Between the trimmed V and J ends, which lost 2 bases and 2 bases, there was a span of 16 bases. CDR3 length: 17 residues. From germline, CDR1 is MDHEN and CDR2 SYDVKM. The CDR3 region has the DNA TGTGCCAGCAGTTTACACCTCAGACATTCCCGCAATCAGCCCCAGCATTTT. The encoded protein is CASSLHLRHSRNQPQHF.

The rearrangement joins TRBV29-1 to TRBJ2-1; TRBD1 matches at 7 bases. The germline CDR1 and CDR2 sequences are SQVTM and ANQGSEA. J was trimmed by 15 bases and V by 0 bases; bases with no gene match: 5. The CDR3 runs to 11 residues. CDR3: CSVEEMTGWFF. The CDR3 DNA sequence: TGCAGCGTTGAAGAAATGACAGGGTGGTTCTTC.

This clone came up once. This chain joins TRBV30 and TRBJ2-1; 7 nucleotides align to TRBD1. The CDR3 spans 20 residues. Germline lookup yields CDR1 GTSNPN and CDR2 SVGIG (reference sequence). Trimming at V came to 1 base and at J to 3 bases, leaving 21 bases not matched to a gene. The CDR3 nucleotides are TGTGCCTGGAGTGGGGTTTCGTTTGCGGACCAGACAGGGATCTACAATGAGCAGTTCTTC. It specifies CAWSGVSFADQTGIYNEQFF.

This clone was observed once. The chain has TRBV6-1 and TRBJ2-1; 13 bases line up with TRBD2. V gave up 6 bases and J gave up 7 bases; unmatched junction bases: 6. Germline V CDR1 and CDR2: MNHNS, SASEGT. This CDR3 spans 15 amino acids. The CDR3, as DNA: TGTGCCAGCAGCCCACTAGCGGGAGGGTCTAATGAGCAGTTCTTC. As protein: CASSPLAGGSNEQFF.

The chain uses TRBV27 and TRBJ1-2; 7 bases match TRBD1. This CDR3 has 15 residues. V lost 6 bases, J lost 6 bases, and 13 bases stayed unmatched. CDR1 and CDR2 (germline): MNHEY, SMNVEV (reference sequence). CDR3 loop: CASRKNRGPRDGYTF. For the CDR3, the DNA is TGTGCCAGCAGAAAAAACAGGGGTCCGCGGGATGGCTACACCTTC.

The chain joins TRBV13 to TRBJ2-7; TRBD1 matches at 8 bases. Per germline, CDR1 PRHDT and CDR2 FYEKMQ (reference sequence). The CDR3 runs to 14 residues. Trimming cost V 5 bases and J 4 bases; bases outside gene matches: 7. The CDR3 sequence: CASSGGNRGYEQYF. CDR3 DNA sequence: TGTGCCAGCAGCGGAGGAAACAGGGGGTACGAGCAGTACTTC.

This chain uses TRBV10-2 with TRBJ2-3, with a possible D match to TRBD2 (6 bases). The CDR3 sequence is 16 residues long. Germline CDR1 reads WSHSY; CDR2 reads SAAADI. V was pared by 3 bases and J by 2 bases, with 15 bases between. The CDR3: CASSDHISGDTDTQYF. The CDR3 bases are TGCGCCAGCAGTGACCATATTAGCGGCGACACAGATACGCAGTATTTT.

This sequence joins TRBV9 and TRBJ2-7; tentative D call: TRBD2 (7 bases). Germline V gene data show CDR1 as SGDLS and CDR2 as YYNGEE. Trimming stripped 4 bases from V and 7 bases from J, with 18 bases between. The CDR3 contains 14 residues. The CDR3 reads CASSPLGGQEEQYF. The CDR3 DNA follows: TGTGCCAGCAGCCCCCTCGGGGGGCAAGAGGAGCAGTACTTC.

This clone was found once. This CDR3 is also generated by other DNA sequences in the sample. The chain is built from TRBV7-9 and TRBJ2-1; no clear D. The V end lost 3 bases, the J end lost 5 bases, and 5 bases lay between the germline ends. The V gene's germline CDR1 is SEHNR and CDR2 FQNEAQ (reference sequence). This CDR3 is 12 amino acids long. The CDR3 sequence is CASSLSDNEQFF. In DNA, the CDR3 is TGTGCCAGCAGCTTGTCAGACAATGAGCAGTTCTTC.

V usage is TRBV5-8 and J usage is TRBJ2-1, with D perhaps TRBD2 (6 bases). The CDR3 runs to 18 residues. Trimming shortened V by 2 bases and J by 7 bases, and 25 bases separated the two germline ends. Germline-derived CDR1 and CDR2 are SGHTS and YDEGEE. CDR3 in DNA: TGTGCCAGCAGCTTAGGGCGACTAGGTCCTGCGGGCCTTAATGAGCAGTTCTTC. Protein product: CASSLGRLGPAGLNEQFF.

This clone was detected once. The chain combines TRBV5-6 with TRBJ2-7, with 13 bases matching TRBD2. The CDR3 loop spans 17 amino acids. The germline gives CDR1 SGHDT, CDR2 YYEEEE. The junction had 8 bases not matched to a gene; V was cut back by 0 bases and J by 5 bases. In nucleotides, the CDR3 is TGTGCCAGCAGCTTGGCTGGGACTAGCGGGATACTCGACGAGCAGTACTTC. Protein sequence: CASSLAGTSGILDEQYF.

The chain employs TRBV30 and TRBJ2-7; possibly TRBD1 for D (6 bases). Germline V gene sequence: CDR1 GTSNPN, CDR2 SVGIG (reference sequence). Between the trimmed V and J ends, which lost 1 base and 7 bases, there was a span of 17 bases. The CDR3 length is 14 residues. DNA for the CDR3: TGTGCCTGGAGTGAAGTAGACTTTAGGGGGGAGCAGTACTTC. Translated: CAWSEVDFRGEQYF.

The chain recombines TRBV27 with TRBJ2-5; no definite D call. The germline V gene has CDR1 MNHEY and CDR2 SMNVEV (reference sequence). The germline V and J ends were trimmed by 1 base and 2 bases, with 8 bases remaining between them. The CDR3 consists of 14 residues. DNA for the CDR3: TGTGCCAGCAGTTTATATGCGCGGCAAGAGACCCAGTACTTC. As protein: CASSLYARQETQYF.

This clone appeared a single time. The V call is TRBV7-6, the J call TRBJ2-6; 7 bases are shared with TRBD1. The CDR3 has 16 residues. Germline trimming cut 5 bases from V and 0 bases from J; bases unmatched to any gene: 4. Germline V CDR1 and CDR2: SGHVS, FNYEAQ. The CDR3, as DNA: TGTGCCAGCAGCCCGACAGGGAACTCTGGGGCCAACGTCCTGACTTTC. It encodes CASSPTGNSGANVLTF.